This TCR beta chain was documented in a study of T cell responses to AZD1222 COVID-19 vaccine. On this clone itself: One end of the junction varies from germline; a read error may be responsible.

Sequencing was performed with immunoSEQ multiplex PCR; in TCRdb, only in-frame clones are kept and a portion is missing. The data show tens of thousands of clones, 85% to 90% seen once. The germline gives CDR1 SGHRS, CDR2 YFSETQ. This CDR3 spans 14 amino acids. The input for sequencing was peripheral blood, taken on day 0 of AZD1222 vaccination. V is TRBV5-1 and J is TRBJ2-7; D is possibly TRBD1 (6 bases). The sequence was collected from an adult in good health. Written as DNA, the CDR3 is TGCGCCAGCAGCTTGGGACAGGACTCCCACGAGCAGTACTTC. Translating it yields CASSLGQDSHEQYF.